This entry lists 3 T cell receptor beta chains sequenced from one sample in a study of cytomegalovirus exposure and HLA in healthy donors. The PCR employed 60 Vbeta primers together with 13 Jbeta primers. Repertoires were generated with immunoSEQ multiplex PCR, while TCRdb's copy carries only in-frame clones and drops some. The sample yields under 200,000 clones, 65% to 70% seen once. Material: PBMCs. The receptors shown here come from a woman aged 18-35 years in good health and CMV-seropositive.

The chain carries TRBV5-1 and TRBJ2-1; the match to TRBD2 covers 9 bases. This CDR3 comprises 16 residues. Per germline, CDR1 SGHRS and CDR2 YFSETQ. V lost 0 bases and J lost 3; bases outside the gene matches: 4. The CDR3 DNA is TGCGCCAGCAGCTTGGGTAGCGGGAGTAACTACAATGAGCAGTTCTTC. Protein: CASSLGSGSNYNEQFF.

The CDR3 DNA reads TGTGCCAGCAGCGTGCAGATAGGGGGCTCGGGGCCAGATACGCAGTATTTT. Translated: CASSVQIGGSGPDTQYF. The chain combines TRBV9 with TRBJ2-3; 7 positions match TRBD1. The CDR3 is 17 amino acids. V was clipped by 2 bases and J by 4 bases; unmatched bases: 13. Germline values: CDR1 SGDLS, CDR2 YYNGEE.

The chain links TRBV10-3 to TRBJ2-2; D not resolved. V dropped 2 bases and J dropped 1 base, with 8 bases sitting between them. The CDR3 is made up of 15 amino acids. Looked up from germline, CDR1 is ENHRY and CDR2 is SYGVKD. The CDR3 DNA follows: TGTGCCATCAGTGAGAGTAATAGGAACACCGGGGAGCTGTTTTTT. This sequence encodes CAISESNRNTGELFF.